These 2 T cell receptor beta chains share one sample of origin, sequenced in a study of a mutant IDH1 vaccine in newly diagnosed glioma (dated by TCRdb to about 2021). Library generation was performed with the immunoSEQ multiplex PCR assay. Imported from immuneACCESS, the table was reduced by TCRdb to in-frame sequences with V and J called. These copies leave out some clones; in studies compared against another copy, an unresolved V gene accounts for under half, and the cause of the remainder is not known. Counted in this sample were about 30,000 clones; about four fifths of them appeared once. Roughly 22% of the sample is held by the ten biggest clonotypes. The time point label, as the study defines it: week 5, during vaccination. Every vaccine dose consisted of 300 ug of a 20-mer mutant IDH1 peptide in Montanide, administered subcutaneously together with topical imiquimod. The antigens for these receptors are not known.

This specimen was PBMCs, taken from a glioma patient whose treatment included an IDH1 peptide vaccine. The receptor source for this set is a young man with glioma.

V gene TRBV4-1 combines with J gene TRBJ2-3; 11 bases fit TRBD2. Germline lookup yields CDR1 MGHRA and CDR2 YSYEKL. Germline trimming cut 4 bases from V and 6 bases from J; bases unmatched to any gene: 6. The CDR3 extends over 15 amino acids. The CDR3 DNA is TGCGCCAGCAGCCCTCTAGCGGGGGGTGGCGATACGCAGTATTTT. Its translation: CASSPLAGGGDTQYF.

V is TRBV4-1 and J is TRBJ2-2; D ambiguous. This CDR3 contains 14 residues. The germline CDR1 and CDR2 sequences are MGHRA and YSYEKL. The V end was cut by 1 base, the J end by 5 bases, with 8 bases between. The CDR3 sequence: CASSQVRVTGELFF. Written as DNA, the CDR3 is TGCGCCAGCAGCCAAGTTCGGGTGACCGGGGAGCTGTTTTTT.